The entry that follows covers one TCR beta chain sequence. Its antigen remains unknown. The same CDR3 also results from other DNA sequences found in this sample. The data stem from a study of OX40 agonist ivuxolimab in advanced cancers. Study-level background: Ivuxolimab was administered intravenously to patients at 0.01 to 10 mg/kg every 2 weeks.

At baseline, cycle 4 day 1, and cycle 7 day 1, blood was sampled. Study-level results: Clonal expansion was seen in CD4+ and CD8+ blood T cells by week 6 at 0.1 to 3.0 mg/kg. Average numbers of expanded clones were greater in CD8+ T cells than in CD4+.

CDR3 length equals 11 residues. CDR1 SGHDT and CDR2 YYEEEE come from the germline V gene. The ends were cut back, 1 base at V and 3 bases at J, with 2 bases in the middle. Some clones are missing from TCRdb's copy, which holds only in-frame ones; the method was immunoSEQ multiplex PCR. The sample lists about 73,000 clones, about nine tenths seen once, with 0.5% to 0.55% in the top ten. V gene TRBV5-6 combines with J gene TRBJ2-7; no definite D call. The sequenced sample was CD4+ or CD8+ T cells sorted from blood, obtained in a trial of the OX40 agonist ivuxolimab. The TCR was taken from an adult with an advanced solid tumor such as melanoma, head and neck, liver or kidney cancer. As DNA, the CDR3 is TGTGCCAGCAGCTTGCGCTACGAGCAGTACTTC. It encodes CASSLRYEQYF. Supplemented by reference TRBV5-6 and TRBJ2-7, the full variable domain reads DAGVTQSPTHLIKTRGQQVTLRCSPKSGHDTVSWYQQALGQGPQFIFQYYEEEERQRGNFPDRFSGHQFPNYSSELNVNALLLGDSALYLCASSLRYEQYFGPGTRLTVT.